This is a list of T cell receptor beta chains from one sample in a study of OX40 agonist ivuxolimab in advanced cancers. This table comes from immunoSEQ multiplex PCR, and its TCRdb copy is limited to in-frame clones, with some not included. The repertoire includes more than 75,000 clones, under 90% of them detected once, and 6.6% sits in the top ten. This specimen was CD4+ or CD8+ T cells sorted from blood, taken in a trial of the OX40 agonist ivuxolimab. The source of these receptors is an adult with an advanced solid tumor such as melanoma, head and neck, liver or kidney cancer. The CDR3 runs from the conserved cysteine through the conserved F or W. D genes are given only for firm matches. Rows may omit the clone size; those that give it use once, few, many or a size class.

CDR3 DNA	CDR3 protein	D gene	clone size	V gene	J gene
TGTGCCAGCAGCGTGGCGGCAGGGGACTACGAGCAGTACTTC	CASSVAAGDYEQYF	NA	NA	TRBV9	TRBJ2-7
TGTGCCAGCAGCCAAGATCCTGACTGGTACAACACCTACGAGCAGTACTTC	CASSQDPDWYNTYEQYF	NA	NA	TRBV14	TRBJ2-7
TGTGCCAGCAGCTTAGCGGGGGCCAACGTCCTGACTTTC	CASSLAGANVLTF	NA	NA	TRBV7-9	TRBJ2-6
TGTGCCAGCAGTTTGGCTCAGCGGGGCTACACCTTC	CASSLAQRGYTF	NA	NA	TRBV28	TRBJ1-2
TGTGCCAGCAGCGTGGGGGCCCAGCACACCGGGGAGCTGTTTTTT	CASSVGAQHTGELFF	NA	NA	TRBV9	TRBJ2-2
TGTGCCAGCAGCGAACAGGGTAGGCTCCACTTT	CASSEQGRLHF	NA	NA	TRBV7-9	TRBJ1-6
TGCGCCAGCAGCAAGGGACAGGAGGGTCAGCCCCAGCATTTT	CASSKGQEGQPQHF	TRBD1	NA	TRBV5-1	TRBJ1-5
TGTGCCAGCAGTTCGACCAGGGACAGATCTAACTATGGCTACACCTTC	CASSSTRDRSNYGYTF	TRBD1	NA	TRBV27	TRBJ1-2
TGTGCCAGCAGCCAAGAACTAGCGGCAGATACGCAGTATTTT	CASSQELAADTQYF	TRBD2	NA	TRBV11-2	TRBJ2-3
TGTGCCAGCAGCTTAGAGGGAGACCTTAACTATGGCTACACCTTC	CASSLEGDLNYGYTF	NA	NA	TRBV7-8	TRBJ1-2
TGCGCCAGCAGCTTTAGAACGAATCCAGATACGCAGTATTTT	CASSFRTNPDTQYF	NA	NA	TRBV4-1	TRBJ2-3
TGTGCCAGTAGTATCAACTCGGGACGGGTCACTGAAGCTTTCTTT	CASSINSGRVTEAFF	NA	once	TRBV19	TRBJ1-1
TGTGCCAGCAGCCGCCTCGGTTCGGGCTACGAGCAGTACTTC	CASSRLGSGYEQYF	NA	NA	TRBV7-9	TRBJ2-7
TGTGCCAGCTCAGGGGACAGGGAGGCTTTCTTT	CASSGDREAFF	TRBD1	few	TRBV18	TRBJ1-1
TGTGCCAGCAGCGACCTAGGCAATCAGCCCCAGCATTTT	CASSDLGNQPQHF	NA	few	TRBV28	TRBJ1-5
TGCAGCCTGGACGGCGGGGGAGAGACCCAGTACTTC	CSLDGGGETQYF	TRBD2	NA	TRBV29-1	TRBJ2-5
TGTGCCAGCAGTTTGCCGCTAGCGGGGGGCACAGATACGCAGTATTTT	CASSLPLAGGTDTQYF	TRBD2	NA	TRBV27	TRBJ2-3
TGTGCCAGCAGAGGGTTGAACACCGGGGAGCTGTTTTTT	CASRGLNTGELFF	NA	NA	TRBV6-5	TRBJ2-2
TGCGCCAGCAGCTTGGGGGTAACAGGCCCGAGCTCCTATAATTCACCCCTCCACTTT	CASSLGVTGPSSYNSPLHF	NA	NA	TRBV5-1	TRBJ1-6
TGTGCCAGCAGGCGGACCCCGGGACGGAGCTATGGCTACACCTTC	CASRRTPGRSYGYTF	NA	NA	TRBV28	TRBJ1-2
TGTGCCAGCAGTGCTACCTATGAAGCCTCCTACAATGAGCAGTTCTTC	CASSATYEASYNEQFF	NA	NA	TRBV27	TRBJ2-1
TGTGCCAGCAGTCCATGGCTAGCGGGCCCCTACGAGCAGTACTTC	CASSPWLAGPYEQYF	TRBD2	NA	TRBV7-2	TRBJ2-7
TGTGCCAGCAGATACGGGACAGTGGACGGGAGCGAGCAGTACTTC	CASRYGTVDGSEQYF	NA	NA	TRBV2	TRBJ2-7
TGTGCCAGCAGTGTGGGTAGGGAATTGAGATCACCCCTCCACTTT	CASSVGRELRSPLHF	NA	NA	TRBV2	TRBJ1-6
TGTGCCAGCAGCCATCGGGGGTCCACAGATACGCAGTATTTT	CASSHRGSTDTQYF	NA	NA	TRBV7-9	TRBJ2-3
TGTGCCAGCAGTGAAGGAAGGGACAGGGGGACTGAAGCTTTCTTT	CASSEGRDRGTEAFF	TRBD1	NA	TRBV2	TRBJ1-1
TGTGCCAGCAGTTTAGGGAACGAGCAGTACTTC	CASSLGNEQYF	NA	NA	TRBV28	TRBJ2-7
TGTGCCAGCAGCTACCCCTCGACAGGACCAAGCTCCTACGAGCAGTACTTC	CASSYPSTGPSSYEQYF	NA	NA	TRBV7-9	TRBJ2-7
TGCACCAGCAGCCAGGGCCGAGGAGTCAATCAGCCCCAGCATTTT	CTSSQGRGVNQPQHF	NA	NA	TRBV1	TRBJ1-5
TGTGCCAGCAGCTCCGACAGACTAAGCATATACAATGAGCAGTTCTTC	CASSSDRLSIYNEQFF	NA	once	TRBV5-6	TRBJ2-1
TGTGCCAGCAGCTTAGGGGATAGCGGGAGTACAGATACGCAGTATTTT	CASSLGDSGSTDTQYF	TRBD2	NA	TRBV11-2	TRBJ2-3
TGCAGCGTCCCCCGGGGAGGGGCAGGTGAAGCTTTCTTT	CSVPRGGAGEAFF	NA	NA	TRBV29-1	TRBJ1-1
TGTGCCAGCAGTGAAGTGGGCAGGGGCCACACAGATACGCAGTATTTT	CASSEVGRGHTDTQYF	NA	NA	TRBV25-1	TRBJ2-3
TGCGCCAGCAGCCAGTATGAAAGGGGAATGGGAAACACCATATATTTT	CASSQYERGMGNTIYF	NA	NA	TRBV4-1	TRBJ1-3
TGCGCCAGCAGCCCTCAGGGGTCTTCTATAGCCTACAATGAGCAGTTCTTC	CASSPQGSSIAYNEQFF	NA	few	TRBV5-1	TRBJ2-1
TGTGCCAGCAGTTTGGGACTAGCGGGGAGAGAGAGGGAGCAGTACTTC	CASSLGLAGREREQYF	TRBD2	NA	TRBV28	TRBJ2-7
TGTGCCATCAGCCGGACTAGCGGGGTACAAGAGACCCAGTACTTC	CAISRTSGVQETQYF	TRBD2	NA	TRBV10-3	TRBJ2-5
TGTGCCAGCAGCATTATCGACTTTAGCCGTAGGCAGTTCTTC	CASSIIDFSRRQFF	NA	NA	TRBV13	TRBJ2-1
TGTGCCAGCAGCCGTAGGGGGGCCGGGTACAATGAGCAGTTCTTC	CASSRRGAGYNEQFF	NA	NA	TRBV27	TRBJ2-1
TGTGCCAGCAGTGAAGTAGGACAGGGCGAAGGCTCCTACGAGCAGTACTTC	CASSEVGQGEGSYEQYF	TRBD1	NA	TRBV25-1	TRBJ2-7